This T cell receptor beta chain derives from a study of shared clonotypes between healthy human individuals (TCRdb year 2020). Some background on the complete study: A few men and two women, aged 18 to 49 years, made up the cohort. For each donor, CD4 naive and CD4 memory were each run on three plates, CD8 naive on two plates, and CD8 memory on one plate. Blood TCR repertoires of 5 or 6 healthy adults were deeply sequenced to estimate repertoire size and the extent of clonotype sharing between individuals. Different laboratories and diverse techniques were used to prepare libraries and sequence TCR repertoires, to increase sequencing depth and limit assay-specific biases. Each donor's leukapheresis produced roughly between roughly 0.9 and 8.9 billion PBMCs. Overall study outcomes, separate from this receptor: Because the study included only a small number of donors, the genetic and exposure-history diversity represented was limited. Sampling was restricted to blood, and TCR repertoires in tissues likely differ from the TCR repertoires found in blood. Based on pairwise subsampling, the degree of clonotype sharing among donors was expected to be affected by sequencing depth. Even with the large sequencing depth, rarefaction of the sorted-subset datasets indicated that sequencing was incomplete. About 4.5% of naive CD4, more than 3% of naive CD8, 2.3% of memory CD4, and roughly 0.4% of memory CD8 clonotypes were shared across four donors. Compared with non-shared clonotypes, clonotypes shared by all four sorted-subset donors had higher generation probabilities. Estimated clonotype richness was generally larger for naive than for memory subsets.

TCR CDR3 regions were amplified from genomic DNA by multiplex PCR using the deep immunoSEQ assay. Genomic DNA extracted from each cell subset was distributed evenly over all wells of several immunoSEQ 96-well plates, and each plate served as one replicate. Each replicate PCR for sorted subsets received about 220 ng genomic DNA, equal to tens of thousands of T cell genomes. Purified libraries were measured with a Qubit 3.0 fluorometer, size-checked on a Bioanalyzer 2100, and measured again with the KAPA Library Quantification kit. Each immunoSEQ 96-well plate was sequenced on its own single-read 150-cycle Illumina NextSeq 550 flow cell. The authors' analysis ran thus. Because the immunoSEQ output held only junctional sequences and lacked quality scores, the filtering could not match the filtering applied to full-length reads. Sequences were annotated with PyIR, a Python wrapper for IgBLAST v1.9, and V/J genes and CDR3 were assigned using IMGT germline references. Reads with weak V/J assignments (E-value above 1e-6), missing CDR3, stop codons, out-of-frame junctions, or ambiguous translated residues were removed. V3J clonotypes were defined as sequences sharing the same inferred V gene, J gene, and CDR3 amino acid sequence. Percentage overlap between repertoires was calculated by dividing the number of shared unique clonotypes by the size of the smaller repertoire. Richness of each repertoire was evaluated using RTK rarefaction, the Chao1 estimator, and Recon v2.1 estimates of unobserved clonotypes. OLGA was used to compute generation probabilities for all TCRbeta clonotypes that the gDNA method yielded from a few donors. Sourced from immuneACCESS, this table was stored by TCRdb with only in-frame sequences that have V and J called. A share of the clones is absent; for the studies checked, an unresolved V gene accounts for under half, and the remainder has no known explanation. V, J and clone size are taken as reported in that table, and D and trimming were inferred from the DNA itself. The sample includes 550,000 to 700,000 clones, with around 78% observed a single time. The top ten clones comprise 1.5% to 2% of the sample.

Including the terminal cysteine and phenylalanine, the CDR3 comprises 13 residues. Only CDR3 DNA is held: 39 bases, read in frame from base 1. CDR1 MDHEN and CDR2 SYDVKM were looked up in the germline V gene. V is clipped by 5 bases and J by 12 bases, and the sequence between their germline boundaries is 20 bases long. For this clone: The specificity of this receptor is unknown. The input lacks base qualities; no much larger clone sits a single base away.

Healthy HIV-negative adults with no recently reported acute infections or vaccinations were included as donors. Every donor was a Caucasian adult residing in Nashville, Tennessee, USA. Magnetic negative selection was used to enrich CD4+ T cells, after which naive cells were positively selected on CD45RA and the negative fraction became the memory subset. After blood collection by leukapheresis, PBMCs were isolated using Ficoll-Histopaque density gradient centrifugation and then cryopreserved in the vapor phase of liquid nitrogen. Analytical flow cytometry was used to check the purity and quantity of each magnetically sorted T cell population. Genomic DNA was isolated from each sorted fraction and quantified by UV absorbance on a Nanodrop 2000c.

This sequence was found in a woman in her twenties or thirties in good health. The rearranged segments are TRBV28 and TRBJ2-7; TRBD1 is a possible D gene, resting on 8 matching bases. Sequencing was done on a sample of memory CD4+ T cells sorted from blood. The meaning of the sample's cell subset or site label: CD45RA-negative fraction. CDR3 protein: CASSPGQGGTRYF. The DNA reads TGTGCCAGCAGTCCCGGACAGGGAGGGACCCGGTACTTC.